This T cell receptor beta chain was recorded in a study of CXCR3-negative and CXCR3-positive naive CD8 T cells. According to its frequency, this clonotype is medium-sized. Its cognate antigen is unknown. TRB cDNA was prepared as libraries by UMI-labeled 5' RACE. Following a re-call of the 5' RACE reads, TCRdb has one entry per CDR3 protein and lacks DNA. The sample totals about 43,000 distinct CDR3 sequences. Findings and limits, study-wide: For the naive subsets, surface CD5 was similar, and TCR strength was inferred from TRB CDR3 properties. Memory cells diverged, while naive CXCR3-positive and CXCR3-negative cells had similar TRBV-TRBJ usage.

The sample taken for sequencing was memory CD8+ T cells from blood. This TCR was recovered from a human donor in good health. Some clones in this sample may be carry-over from other donors' samples.

The CDR3 sequence: CASSSPGQPQNIQYF. This chain uses TRBV7-2 with TRBJ2-4; with no DNA, the TCRdb D assignment of TRBD1 cannot be verified. Looked up from germline, CDR1 is SGHTA and CDR2 is FQGNSA. This CDR3 spans 15 amino acids. The full variable domain, completed using reference TRBV7-2 and TRBJ2-4, is GAGVSQSPSNKVTEKGKDVELRCDPISGHTALYWYRQSLGQGLEFLIYFQGNSAPDKSGLPSDRFSAERTGGSVSTLTIQRTQQEDSAVYLCASSSPGQPQNIQYFGAGTRLSVL.